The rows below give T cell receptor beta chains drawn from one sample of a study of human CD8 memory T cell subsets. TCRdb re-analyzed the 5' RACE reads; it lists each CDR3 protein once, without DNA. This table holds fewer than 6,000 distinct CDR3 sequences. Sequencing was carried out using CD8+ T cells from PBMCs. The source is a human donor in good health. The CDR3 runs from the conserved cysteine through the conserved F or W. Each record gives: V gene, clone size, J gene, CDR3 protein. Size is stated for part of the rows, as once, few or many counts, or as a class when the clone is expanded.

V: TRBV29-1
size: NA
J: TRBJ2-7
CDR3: CSAQGDSYEQYF

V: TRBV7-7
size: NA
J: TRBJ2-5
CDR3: CASSRDGGAAETQYF

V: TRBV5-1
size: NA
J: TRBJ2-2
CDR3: CASSLFSGRDTGELFF

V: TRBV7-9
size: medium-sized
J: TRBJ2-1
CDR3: CASTPGSEQFF

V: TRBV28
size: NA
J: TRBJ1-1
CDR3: CASSPPDRVNTEAFF

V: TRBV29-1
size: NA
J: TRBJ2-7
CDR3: CSVGHGTRGYEQYF

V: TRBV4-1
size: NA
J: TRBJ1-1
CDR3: CASSQERALNTEAFF

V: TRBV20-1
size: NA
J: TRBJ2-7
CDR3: CSARVSYEQYF

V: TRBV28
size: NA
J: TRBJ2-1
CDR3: CASRLIRAGADEQFF

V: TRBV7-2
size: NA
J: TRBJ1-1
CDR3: CASSPPWVNTEAFF

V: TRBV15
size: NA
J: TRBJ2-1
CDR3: CATSSTQGPLYNEQFF

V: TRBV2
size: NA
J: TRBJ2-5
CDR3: CASRVGETQYF

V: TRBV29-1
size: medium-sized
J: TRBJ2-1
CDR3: CSVEHVGLPYNEQFF

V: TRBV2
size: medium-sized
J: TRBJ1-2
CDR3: CASSNRGIYGYTF

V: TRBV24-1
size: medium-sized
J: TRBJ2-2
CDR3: CATSERDGNTGELFF

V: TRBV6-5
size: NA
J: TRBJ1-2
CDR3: CASSYSVPGQGLDGYTF

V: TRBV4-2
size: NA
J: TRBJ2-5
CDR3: CASSQDPAGAETQYF

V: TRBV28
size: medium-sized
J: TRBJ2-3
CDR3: CASSGTVSTDTQYF

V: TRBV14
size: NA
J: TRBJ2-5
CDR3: CASSPWAGVETQYF

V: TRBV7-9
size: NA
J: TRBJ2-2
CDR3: CTWDSNTGELFF

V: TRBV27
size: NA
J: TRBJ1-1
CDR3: CASSLMQGAMNTEAFF

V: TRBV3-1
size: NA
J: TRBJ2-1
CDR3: CASSQDSTSGYYNEQFF

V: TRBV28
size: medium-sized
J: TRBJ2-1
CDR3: CASSLDETSGRNEQFF

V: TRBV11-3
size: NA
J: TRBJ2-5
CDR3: CASSLSAGAETQYF

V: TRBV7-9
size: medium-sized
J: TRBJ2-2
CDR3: CAGTGSNTGELFF

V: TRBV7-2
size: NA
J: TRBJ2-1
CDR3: CASSSGQGTYNEQFF

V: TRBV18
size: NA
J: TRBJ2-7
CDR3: CASSPDQGALSYEQYF

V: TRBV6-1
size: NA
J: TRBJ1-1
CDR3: CASSESQNRITLNTEAFF

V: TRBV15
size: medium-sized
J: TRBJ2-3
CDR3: CATSGSGVVRSTDTQYF

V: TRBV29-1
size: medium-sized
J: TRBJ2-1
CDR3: CSVSGTEYNEQFF

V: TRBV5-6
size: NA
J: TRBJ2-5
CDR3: CASSSEGYVETQYF

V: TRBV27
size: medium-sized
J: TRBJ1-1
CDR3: CASSTGTQAFF

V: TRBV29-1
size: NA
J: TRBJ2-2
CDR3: CSVERGRGTGELFF

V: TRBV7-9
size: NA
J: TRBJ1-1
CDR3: CASSLAKGGAFF

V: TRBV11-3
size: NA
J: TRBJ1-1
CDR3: CASSSGDSEAFF

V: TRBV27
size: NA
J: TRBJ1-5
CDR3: CASSDREGRANQPQHF

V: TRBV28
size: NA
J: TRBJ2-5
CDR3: CASSSTTGLAGKYQETQYF

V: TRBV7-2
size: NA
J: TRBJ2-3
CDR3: CASSFSGVGADTQYF

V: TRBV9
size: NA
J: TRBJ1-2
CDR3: CASSDSGYGYTF